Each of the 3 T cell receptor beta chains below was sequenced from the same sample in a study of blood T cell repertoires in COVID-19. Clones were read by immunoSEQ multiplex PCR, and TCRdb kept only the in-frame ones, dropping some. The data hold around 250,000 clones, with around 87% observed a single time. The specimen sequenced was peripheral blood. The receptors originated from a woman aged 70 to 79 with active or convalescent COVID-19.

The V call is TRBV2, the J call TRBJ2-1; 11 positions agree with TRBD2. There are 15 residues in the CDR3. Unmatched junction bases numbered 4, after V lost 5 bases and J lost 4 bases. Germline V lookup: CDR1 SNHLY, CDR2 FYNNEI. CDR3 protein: CASSLAGGGYNEQFF. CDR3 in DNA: TGTGCCAGCAGTCTAGCGGGGGGCGGGTACAATGAGCAGTTCTTC.

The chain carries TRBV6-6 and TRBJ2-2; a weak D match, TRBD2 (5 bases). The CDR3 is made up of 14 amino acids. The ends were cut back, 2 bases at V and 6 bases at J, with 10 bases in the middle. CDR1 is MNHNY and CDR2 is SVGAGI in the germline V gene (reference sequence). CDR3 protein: CASSYLLGAGELFF. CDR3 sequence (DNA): TGTGCCAGCAGTTACCTACTAGGAGCCGGGGAGCTGTTTTTT.

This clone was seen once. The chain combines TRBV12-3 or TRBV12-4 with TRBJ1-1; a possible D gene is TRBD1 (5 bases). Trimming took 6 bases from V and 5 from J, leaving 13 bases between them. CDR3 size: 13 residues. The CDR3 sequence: CASSSDRKTEAFF. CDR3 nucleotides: TGTGCCAGCAGCTCAGACAGAAAAACTGAAGCTTTCTTT.